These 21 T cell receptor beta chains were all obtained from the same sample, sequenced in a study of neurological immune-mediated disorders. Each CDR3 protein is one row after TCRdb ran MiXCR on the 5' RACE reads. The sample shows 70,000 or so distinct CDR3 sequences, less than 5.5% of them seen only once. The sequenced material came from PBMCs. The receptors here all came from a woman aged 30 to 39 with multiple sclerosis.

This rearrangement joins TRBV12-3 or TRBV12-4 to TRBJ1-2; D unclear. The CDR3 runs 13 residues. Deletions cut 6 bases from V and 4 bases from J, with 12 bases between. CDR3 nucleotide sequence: TGTGCCAGCAGCCTAGGAACTCTCTATGGCTACACCTTC. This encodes CASSLGTLYGYTF.

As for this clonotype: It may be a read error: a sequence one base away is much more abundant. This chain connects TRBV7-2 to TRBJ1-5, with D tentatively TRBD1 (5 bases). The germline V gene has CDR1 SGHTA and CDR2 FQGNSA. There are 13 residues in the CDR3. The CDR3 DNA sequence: TGTGCCAGCAGCGCCCTGACAGATCAGCCCCAGAATTTT. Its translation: CASSALTDQPQNF.

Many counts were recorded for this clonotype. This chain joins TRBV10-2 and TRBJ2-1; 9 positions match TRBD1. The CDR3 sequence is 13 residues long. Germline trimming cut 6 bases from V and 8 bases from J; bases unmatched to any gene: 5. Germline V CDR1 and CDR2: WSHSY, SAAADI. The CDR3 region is CASRGQGGDEQFF. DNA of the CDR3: TGCGCCAGCAGGGGACAGGGTGGGGATGAGCAGTTCTTC.

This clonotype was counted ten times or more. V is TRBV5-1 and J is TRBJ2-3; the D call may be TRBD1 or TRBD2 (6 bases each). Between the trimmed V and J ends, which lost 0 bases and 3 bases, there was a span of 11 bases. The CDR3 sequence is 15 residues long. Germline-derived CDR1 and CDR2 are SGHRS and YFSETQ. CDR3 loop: CASSLAQGGTDTQYF. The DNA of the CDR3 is TGCGCCAGCAGCTTGGCCCAAGGGGGGACAGATACGCAGTATTTT.

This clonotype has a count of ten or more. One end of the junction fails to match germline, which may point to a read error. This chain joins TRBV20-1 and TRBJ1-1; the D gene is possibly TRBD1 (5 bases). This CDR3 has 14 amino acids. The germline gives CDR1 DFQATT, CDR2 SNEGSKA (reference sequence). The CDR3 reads CSARVPGRNTEAFF. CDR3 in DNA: TGCAGTGCTAGGGTCCCAGGGCGGAACACTGAAGCCTTCTTT.

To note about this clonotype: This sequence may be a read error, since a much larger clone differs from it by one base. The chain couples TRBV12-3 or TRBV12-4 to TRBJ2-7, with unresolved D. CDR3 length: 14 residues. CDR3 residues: CSSSLQVGSYEQYF. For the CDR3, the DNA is TGTTCCAGCAGCCTCCAGGTCGGCTCCTACGAGCAGTACTTC.

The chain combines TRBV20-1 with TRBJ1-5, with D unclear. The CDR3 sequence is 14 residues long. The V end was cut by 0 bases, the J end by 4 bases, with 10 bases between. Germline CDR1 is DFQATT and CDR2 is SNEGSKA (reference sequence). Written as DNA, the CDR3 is TGCAGTGCTAGAGATGGATCGGGGAATCAGCCCCAGCATTTT. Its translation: CSARDGSGNQPQHF.

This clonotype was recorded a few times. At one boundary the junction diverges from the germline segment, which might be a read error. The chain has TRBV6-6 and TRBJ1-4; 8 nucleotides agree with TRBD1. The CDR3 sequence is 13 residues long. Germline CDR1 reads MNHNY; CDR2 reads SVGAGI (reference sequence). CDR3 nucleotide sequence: TGTGCCAGCGGTGGACAGGGCCCCGAAACACTGTTTTTT. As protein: CASGGQGPETLFF.

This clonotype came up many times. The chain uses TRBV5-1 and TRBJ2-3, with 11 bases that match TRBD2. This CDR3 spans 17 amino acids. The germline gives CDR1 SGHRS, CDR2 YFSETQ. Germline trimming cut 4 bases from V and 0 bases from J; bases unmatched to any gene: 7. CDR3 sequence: CASSASGGYWSTDTQYF. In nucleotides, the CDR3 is TGCGCCAGCAGCGCTAGCGGGGGGTATTGGAGCACAGATACGCAGTATTTT. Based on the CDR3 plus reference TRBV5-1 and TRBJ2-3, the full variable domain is KAGVTQTPRYLIKTRGQQVTLSCSPISGHRSVSWYQQTPGQGLQFLFEYFSETQRNKGNFPGRFSGRQFSNSRSEMNVSTLELGDSALYLCASSASGGYWSTDTQYFGPGTRLTVL.

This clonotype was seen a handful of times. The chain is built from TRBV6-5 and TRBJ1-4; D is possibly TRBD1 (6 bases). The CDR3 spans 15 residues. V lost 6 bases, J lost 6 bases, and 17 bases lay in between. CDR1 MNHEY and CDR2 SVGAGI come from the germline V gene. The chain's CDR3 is CASSYAATGYEKLFF. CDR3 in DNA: TGTGCCAGCAGCTATGCGGCTACAGGGTATGAAAAACTGTTTTTT.

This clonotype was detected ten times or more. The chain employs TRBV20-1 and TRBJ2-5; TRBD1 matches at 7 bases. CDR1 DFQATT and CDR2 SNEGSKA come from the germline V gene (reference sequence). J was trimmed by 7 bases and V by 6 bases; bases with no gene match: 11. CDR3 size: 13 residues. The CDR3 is CSARSQGVGTQYF. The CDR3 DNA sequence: TGCAGTGCGAGGTCCCAGGGGGTCGGGACCCAGTACTTC.

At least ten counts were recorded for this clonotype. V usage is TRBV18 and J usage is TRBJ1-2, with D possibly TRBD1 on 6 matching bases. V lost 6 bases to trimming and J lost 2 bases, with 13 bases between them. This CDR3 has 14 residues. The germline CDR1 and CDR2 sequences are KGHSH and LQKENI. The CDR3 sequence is CASSPDRSNYGYTF. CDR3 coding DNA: TGTGCCAGCTCCCCCGACAGGTCCAACTATGGCTACACCTTC.

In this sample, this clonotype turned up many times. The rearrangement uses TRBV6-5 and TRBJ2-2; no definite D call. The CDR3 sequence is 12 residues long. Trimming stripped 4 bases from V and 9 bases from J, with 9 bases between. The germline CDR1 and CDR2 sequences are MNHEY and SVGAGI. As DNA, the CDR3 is TGTGCCAGCAGTTCGCCCCTCCGGGAGCTGTTTTTT. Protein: CASSSPLRELFF.

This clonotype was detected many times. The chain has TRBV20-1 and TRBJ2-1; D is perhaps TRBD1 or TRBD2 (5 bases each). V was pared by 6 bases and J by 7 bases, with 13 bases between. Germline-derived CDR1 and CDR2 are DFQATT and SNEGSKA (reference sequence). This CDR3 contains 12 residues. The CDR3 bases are TGCAGTGCACCGGGACCGCTGAATGAGCAGTTCTTC. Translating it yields CSAPGPLNEQFF.

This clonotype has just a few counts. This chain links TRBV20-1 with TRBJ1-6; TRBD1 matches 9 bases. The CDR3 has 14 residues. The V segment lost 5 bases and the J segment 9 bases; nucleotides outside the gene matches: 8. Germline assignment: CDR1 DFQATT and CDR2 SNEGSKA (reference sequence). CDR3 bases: TGCAGTGCTGGCCCGGGACAGGGCTTTTCACCCCTCCACTTT. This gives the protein CSAGPGQGFSPLHF.

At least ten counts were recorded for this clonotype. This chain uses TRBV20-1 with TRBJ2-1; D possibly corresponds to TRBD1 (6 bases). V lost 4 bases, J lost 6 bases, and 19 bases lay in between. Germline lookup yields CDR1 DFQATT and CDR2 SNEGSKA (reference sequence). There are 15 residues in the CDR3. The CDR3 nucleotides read TGCAGTGCTATAAAAACCGGACAGATTACCAATGAGCAGTTCTTC. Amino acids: CSAIKTGQITNEQFF.

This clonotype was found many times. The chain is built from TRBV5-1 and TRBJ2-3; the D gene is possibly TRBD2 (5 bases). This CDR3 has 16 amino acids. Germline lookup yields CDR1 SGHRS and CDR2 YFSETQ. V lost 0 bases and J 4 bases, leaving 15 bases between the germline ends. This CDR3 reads CASSLDDFTRADTQYF. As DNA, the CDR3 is TGCGCCAGCAGCTTGGATGACTTTACTAGGGCAGATACGCAGTATTTT.

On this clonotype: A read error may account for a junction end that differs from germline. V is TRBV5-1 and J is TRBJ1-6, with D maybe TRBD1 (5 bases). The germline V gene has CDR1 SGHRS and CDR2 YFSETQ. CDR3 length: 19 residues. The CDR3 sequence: CASSLSVGASSSYNSPLNF. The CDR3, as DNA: TGCGCCAGCAGCTTGTCCGTAGGGGCCTCCAGCTCCTATAATTCACCCCTCAACTTT.

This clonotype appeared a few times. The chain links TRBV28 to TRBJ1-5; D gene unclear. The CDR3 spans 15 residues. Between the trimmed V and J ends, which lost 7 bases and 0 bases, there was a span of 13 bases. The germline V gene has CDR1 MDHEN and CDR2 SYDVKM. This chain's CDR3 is CASKVGGSSNQPQHF. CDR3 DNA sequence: TGTGCCAGCAAGGTGGGTGGTTCTAGCAATCAGCCCCAGCATTTT.

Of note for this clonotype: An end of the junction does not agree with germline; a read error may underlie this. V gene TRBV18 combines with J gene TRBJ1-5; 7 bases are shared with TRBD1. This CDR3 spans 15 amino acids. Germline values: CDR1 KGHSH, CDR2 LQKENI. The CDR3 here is CASSQQGYSNQPQNF. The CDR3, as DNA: TGTGCCAGCTCACAACAGGGGTATAGCAATCAGCCCCAGAATTTT.

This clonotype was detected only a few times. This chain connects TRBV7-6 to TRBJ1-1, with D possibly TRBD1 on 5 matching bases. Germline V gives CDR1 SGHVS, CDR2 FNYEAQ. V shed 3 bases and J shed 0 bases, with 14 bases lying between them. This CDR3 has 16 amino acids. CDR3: CASSLRAGFVNTEAFF. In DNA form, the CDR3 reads TGTGCCAGCAGCTTGAGAGCAGGGTTTGTGAACACTGAAGCTTTCTTT. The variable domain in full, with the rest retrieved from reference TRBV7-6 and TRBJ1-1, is GAGVSQSPRYKVTKRGQDVALRCDPISGHVSLYWYRQALGQGPEFLTYFNYEAQQDKSGLPNDRFSAERPEGSISTLTIQRTEQRDSAMYRCASSLRAGFVNTEAFFGQGTRLTVV.